Shown below are 24 T cell receptor beta chains from a single sample sequenced in a study of shared clonotypes between healthy human individuals. The protocol was immunoSEQ multiplex PCR, while the TCRdb copy is restricted to in-frame clones and leaves out a portion. The sample yields 110,000 or so clones, around 68% seen once. Sequencing input: memory CD8+ T cells sorted from blood. Regarding subset: CD45RO+ cells pooled with CCR7-negative TemRA cells. The receptor source for this set is a woman aged 25 to 39 in good health.

The chain uses TRBV2 and TRBJ2-1; 8 positions match TRBD2. The CDR3 has 14 residues. The V gene end was trimmed by 6 bases and the J gene end by 9 bases; junction bases not matched to a gene: 10. CDR1 and CDR2 (germline): SNHLY, FYNNEI. This CDR3 is CASSERPGGAEQFF. The CDR3 DNA reads TGTGCCAGCAGCGAAAGGCCGGGAGGGGCTGAGCAGTTCTTC. The whole variable domain, filled in from reference TRBV2 and TRBJ2-1, reads EPEVTQTPSHQVTQMGQEVILRCVPISNHLYFYWYRQILGQKVEFLVSFYNNEISEKSEIFDDQFSVERPDGSNFTLKIRSTKLEDSAMYFCASSERPGGAEQFFGPGTRLTVL.

V and J are TRBV5-1 and TRBJ2-3; 12 positions match TRBD2. Germline values: CDR1 SGHRS, CDR2 YFSETQ. The CDR3 loop spans 15 amino acids. V gave up 0 bases and J gave up 4 bases; unmatched junction bases: 0. The CDR3 region has the DNA TGCGCCAGCAGCTTGGGACTAGCGGGAGCAGATACGCAGTATTTT. This encodes CASSLGLAGADTQYF.

The V and J genes are TRBV6-5 and TRBJ2-7, with 7 bases lining up with TRBD2. Germline V gene lookup returns CDR1 MNHEY and CDR2 SVGAGI. CDR3 length: 14 residues. Germline trimming cut 2 bases from V and 3 bases from J; bases unmatched to any gene: 4. CDR3 bases: TGTGCCAGCAGTTACCCCGGGACTAACTACGAGCAGTACTTC. Amino acid sequence: CASSYPGTNYEQYF.

V usage is TRBV11-2 and J usage is TRBJ2-5, with 7 nucleotides matching TRBD1. Germline values: CDR1 SGHAT, CDR2 FQNNGV. CDR3 length: 16 residues. V trimming: 1 base; J trimming: 0 bases; junction bases outside the gene matches: 5. CDR3 sequence (DNA): TGTGCCAGCAGCTTAGGGTCGACAGGGTACCAAGAGACCCAGTACTTC. Translation gives CASSLGSTGYQETQYF.

The gene calls are TRBV27 and TRBJ1-2; no definite D call. Deletions cut 2 bases from V and 0 bases from J, with 13 bases between. CDR1 and CDR2 from the germline V gene are MNHEY and SMNVEV (reference sequence). There are 16 residues in the CDR3. The DNA of the CDR3 is TGTGCCAGCAGTTTAGCGGGGATCGGTACTAACTATGGCTACACCTTC. It codes for CASSLAGIGTNYGYTF.

The CDR3 region has the DNA TGTGCCAGCAGTTACCCCACCGGCAGGGGGCGAAGCCTGACTCTACTAGCAGAATACTACGAGCAGTACTTC. Translation gives CASSYPTGRGRSLTLLAEYYEQYF. This chain connects TRBV28 to TRBJ2-7, with 8 bases fitting TRBD1. CDR3 size: 24 residues. Trimming removed 4 bases from V and 3 bases from J; junction bases left unmatched: 35. The germline gives CDR1 MDHEN, CDR2 SYDVKM.

The chain combines TRBV19 with TRBJ1-4; tentatively, D is TRBD1 (6 bases). The CDR3 spans 16 residues. Trimming cost V 5 bases and J 5 bases, with 18 bases left between them. Per the germline V gene, CDR1 is LNHDA and CDR2 is SQIVND (reference sequence). The CDR3 here is CASSGDRSGENEKLFF. CDR3 nucleotides: TGTGCCAGTAGTGGAGACAGGAGCGGAGAAAATGAAAAACTGTTTTTT.

The chain is built from TRBV7-9 and TRBJ1-2; D is unclear. In germline, CDR1 is SEHNR, CDR2 FQNEAQ (reference sequence). The CDR3 sequence is 13 residues long. Trimming left V 3 bases short and J 0 bases short, with 5 bases between. CDR3: CASSLGTNYGYTF. DNA for the CDR3: TGTGCCAGCAGCTTGGGCACTAACTATGGCTACACCTTC.

The chain carries TRBV5-4 and TRBJ2-7, with D perhaps given as TRBD1 or TRBD2 (5 bases each). V was trimmed by 4 bases and J by 3 bases, leaving 20 bases between them. Germline V gene lookup returns CDR1 SGHNT and CDR2 YYREEE (reference sequence). The CDR3 covers 16 residues. The CDR3 spells CASSQGVAAVNYEQYF. As DNA, the CDR3 is TGTGCCAGCAGCCAAGGGGTTGCAGCGGTAAACTACGAGCAGTACTTC.

This clone was detected a few times. Since a much larger clone is just one base distant, this may be a read error. The identical CDR3 is also encoded by other nucleotide sequences in the sample. The chain is built from TRBV6-4 and TRBJ2-1; D gene ambiguous. The CDR3 runs 13 residues. Germline V lookup: CDR1 MRHNA, CDR2 SNTAGT. V was clipped by 0 bases and J by 4 bases, with 4 bases between them. The CDR3 DNA is TGTGCCAGCAGTGACTCGGATTACAATGAGCAGTTCTTC. It encodes CASSDSDYNEQFF.

J is TRBJ2-1 and V is TRBV15; D is tentatively TRBD1 or TRBD2 (5 bases each). V lost 3 bases and J 8 bases, leaving 14 bases between the germline ends. Germline CDR1 LNHNV, CDR2 YYDKDF (reference sequence). This CDR3 is 14 amino acids long. In DNA form, the CDR3 reads TGTGCCACCAGCAGCCCGGGACCCACCGATGAGCAGTTCTTC. Protein product: CATSSPGPTDEQFF.

The chain uses TRBV10-1 and TRBJ2-3, with a possible D match to TRBD2 (5 bases). The CDR3 covers 13 residues. Germline lookup yields CDR1 WNHNN and CDR2 SYGVQD (reference sequence). Trimming left V 6 bases short and J 2 bases short, with 9 bases between. For the CDR3, the DNA is TGCGCCAGCAGCCGGGAATTCACAGATACGCAGTATTTT. Translated, it gives CASSREFTDTQYF.

V usage is TRBV6-1 and J usage is TRBJ1-5; 7 bases are shared with TRBD1. J was trimmed by 0 bases and V by 3 bases; bases with no gene match: 2. The length of the CDR3 is 15 residues. Germline CDR1 and CDR2: MNHNS and SASEGT. CDR3 residues: CASSDNRGSNQPQHF. The CDR3 DNA reads as TGTGCCAGCAGTGACAACAGGGGTAGCAATCAGCCCCAGCATTTT.

The chain recombines TRBV15 with TRBJ1-1, with D possibly being TRBD1 (6 bases). V gave up 1 base and J gave up 3 bases, with 21 bases separating them. Germline CDR1 is LNHNV and CDR2 is YYDKDF (reference sequence). The length of the CDR3 is 18 residues. Written as DNA, the CDR3 is TGTGCCACCAGCAGAGGGGTTGAATCGGGACATCCCGACACTGAAGCTTTCTTT. It codes for CATSRGVESGHPDTEAFF.

V usage is TRBV27 and J usage is TRBJ2-1; TRBD1 or TRBD2 may be the D gene (5 bases each). Trimming shortened V by 2 bases and J by 8 bases, and 13 bases separated the two germline ends. CDR1 is MNHEY and CDR2 is SMNVEV in the germline V gene (reference sequence). CDR3 length equals 14 residues. The chain's CDR3 is CASSLGGTGHEQFF. The CDR3, as DNA: TGTGCCAGCAGTTTAGGGGGTACGGGACATGAGCAGTTCTTC.

The chain employs TRBV4-1 and TRBJ1-1, with 8 bases fitting TRBD1. Per the germline V gene, CDR1 is MGHRA and CDR2 is YSYEKL. Trimming took 4 bases from V and 6 from J; bases not matched to a gene: 19. This CDR3 spans 18 amino acids. In DNA, the CDR3 is TGCGCCAGCAGCCTTTCTGGGGGGACAGGTATTAGGGTTCCTGAAGCTTTCTTT. Translated: CASSLSGGTGIRVPEAFF.

The chain recombines TRBV18 with TRBJ2-6, with TRBD2 identical over 13 bases. Trimming took 3 bases from V and 1 from J; bases not matched to a gene: 3. Germline CDR1 and CDR2: KGHSH and LQKENI. This CDR3 contains 18 residues. The CDR3 sequence is CASSPGLAGASGANVLTF. The CDR3 nucleotides read TGTGCCAGCTCACCTGGACTAGCGGGGGCGTCTGGGGCCAACGTCCTGACTTTC.

Remarks on this clone: A much larger clonotype is one base distant, so this may be a read error. V usage is TRBV19 and J usage is TRBJ1-5; possibly TRBD1 for D (6 bases). CDR3 length: 15 residues. Germline CDR1 LNHDA, CDR2 SQIVND (reference sequence). CDR3 loop: CTSSIWTAGNQPQHF. CDR3 nucleotide sequence: TGTACCAGTAGTATCTGGACAGCCGGCAATCAGCCCCAGCATTTT.

The chain couples TRBV19 to TRBJ1-2; possible D gene TRBD1, 5 bases. From germline, CDR1 is LNHDA and CDR2 SQIVND (reference sequence). This CDR3 is 15 amino acids long. Trimming removed 6 bases from V and 4 bases from J, with 18 bases in between. The CDR3 region has the DNA TGTGCCAGTAGAAAGGGACGGCGAGTCGGCTATGGCTACACCTTC. This translates into CASRKGRRVGYGYTF.

This chain links TRBV25-1 with TRBJ1-3; D is perhaps TRBD1 (5 bases). The germline V gene encodes CDR1 MGHDK and CDR2 SYGVNS. The CDR3 sequence is 18 residues long. With 2 bases removed from V and 4 bases from J, the gap between germline ends came to 21 bases. The CDR3 DNA reads TGTGCCAGCAGTGAAATCCTTCACGCGGGGGGAACCGGAAACACCATATATTTT. It translates to CASSEILHAGGTGNTIYF.

The CDR3, as DNA: TGTGCCAGCAGCCACTCCGGGACTAGCTCGTCCTACGAGCAGTACTTC. It is translated as CASSHSGTSSSYEQYF. V usage is TRBV27 and J usage is TRBJ2-5, with TRBD2 matching over 9 bases. The J call may be mistaken, given a closer DNA end match to TRBJ2-7. This CDR3 is 16 amino acids long. Germline V gene sequence: CDR1 MNHEY, CDR2 SMNVEV (reference sequence).

The V gene is TRBV5-6, the J gene TRBJ1-1; D is ambiguous. The CDR3 length is 12 residues. Germline V gene data show CDR1 as SGHDT and CDR2 as YYEEEE. Trimming took off 0 bases at V and 1 base at J, with 1 base between the two ends. CDR3 sequence reads: CASSLANTEAFF. The CDR3 DNA reads as TGTGCCAGCAGCTTGGCGAACACTGAAGCTTTCTTT. Using reference TRBV5-6 and TRBJ1-1 for the parts outside the CDR3, the full variable domain is DAGVTQSPTHLIKTRGQQVTLRCSPKSGHDTVSWYQQALGQGPQFIFQYYEEEERQRGNFPDRFSGHQFPNYSSELNVNALLLGDSALYLCASSLANTEAFFGQGTRLTVV.

The chain is built from TRBV6-4 and TRBJ2-4; 8 positions agree with TRBD1. From germline, CDR1 is MRHNA and CDR2 SNTAGT. Unmatched junction bases numbered 2, after V lost 2 bases and J lost 5 bases. The CDR3 contains 14 residues. This CDR3 reads CASSDGTGQNIQYF. CDR3 DNA sequence: TGTGCCAGCAGTGACGGGACAGGTCAAAACATTCAGTACTTC.

This clone has a count of ten or more. CDR3 sequence: CASSENAQGGPYEQYF. For the CDR3, the DNA is TGTGCCAGCAGTGAAAACGCACAGGGTGGACCCTACGAGCAGTACTTC. The gene calls are TRBV25-1 and TRBJ2-7; tentative D call: TRBD1 (6 bases). The CDR3 sequence is 16 residues long. From germline, CDR1 is MGHDK and CDR2 SYGVNS. The V end lost 2 bases, the J end lost 2 bases, and 16 bases lay between the germline ends.